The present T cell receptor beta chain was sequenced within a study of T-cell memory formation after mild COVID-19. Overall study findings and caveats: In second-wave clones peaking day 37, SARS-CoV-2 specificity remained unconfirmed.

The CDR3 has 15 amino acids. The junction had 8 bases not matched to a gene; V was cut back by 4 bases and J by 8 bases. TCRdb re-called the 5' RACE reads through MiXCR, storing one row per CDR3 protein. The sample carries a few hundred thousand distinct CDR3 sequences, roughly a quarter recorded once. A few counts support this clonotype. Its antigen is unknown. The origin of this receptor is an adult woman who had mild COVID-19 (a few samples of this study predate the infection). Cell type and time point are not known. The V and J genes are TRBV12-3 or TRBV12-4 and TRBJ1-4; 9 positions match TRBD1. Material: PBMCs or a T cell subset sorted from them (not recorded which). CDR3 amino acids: CASSSRDRVGEKLFF. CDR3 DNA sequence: TGTGCCAGCAGTTCCCGGGACAGGGTTGGGGAAAAACTGTTTTTT.